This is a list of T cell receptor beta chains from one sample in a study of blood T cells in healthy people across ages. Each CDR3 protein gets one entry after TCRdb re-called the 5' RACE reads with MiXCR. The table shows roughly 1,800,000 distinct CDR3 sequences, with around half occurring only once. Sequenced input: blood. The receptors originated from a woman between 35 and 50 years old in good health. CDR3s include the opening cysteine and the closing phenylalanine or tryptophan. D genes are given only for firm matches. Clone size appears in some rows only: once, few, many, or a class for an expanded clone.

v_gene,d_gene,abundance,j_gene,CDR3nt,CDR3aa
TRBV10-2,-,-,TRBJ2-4,TGCGCCACCTACAGTTTAGCCAGAAACATTCAGTACTTC,CATYSLARNIQYF
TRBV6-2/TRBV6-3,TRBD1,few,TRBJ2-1,TGTGCCAGCAGCAGGGACAGGATTCCGTTCTTC,CASSRDRIPFF
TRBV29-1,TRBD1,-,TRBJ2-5,TGCAGCGTGAGGACAGGGTGGAACGAGTACTTC,CSVRTGWNEYF
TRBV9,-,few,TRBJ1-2,TGTGCCAGCAGCGTTTACAGGGAACTTAACTATGGCTACACCTTC,CASSVYRELNYGYTF
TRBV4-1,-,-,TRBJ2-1,TGCGCCAGCAGCCAAGAACAGGGTAATCAGTTCTTC,CASSQEQGNQFF
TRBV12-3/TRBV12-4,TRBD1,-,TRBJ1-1,TGTGCCAGCAGCCTGGACAGGGCCAGCACTGAAGCTTTCTTT,CASSLDRASTEAFF
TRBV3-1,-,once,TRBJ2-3,TGTGCCAACAGTCGGACCTTGTTCACAGATACGCAGTATTTT,CANSRTLFTDTQYF
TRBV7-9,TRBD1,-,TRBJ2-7,TGTGCCAGCAGCCTACGGACAGGGGGTGGTGGCGAGCAGTACTTC,CASSLRTGGGGEQYF
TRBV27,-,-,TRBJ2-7,TGTGCCAGCAGTTTGAACGGCCCCTACGAGCAGTACTTC,CASSLNGPYEQYF
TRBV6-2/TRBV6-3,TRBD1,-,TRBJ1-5,TGTGCCAGCAGACCGCAGGGGGTAGGGCAGCCCCAGCATTTT,CASRPQGVGQPQHF
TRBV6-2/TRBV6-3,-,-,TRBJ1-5,TGTGCCAGCAGTTACTCGAGTAGCATCAATCAGCCCCAGCATTTT,CASSYSSSINQPQHF
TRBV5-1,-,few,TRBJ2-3,TGCGCCAGCAGCTTGGACATTGCGGGCACAGATACGCAGTATTTT,CASSLDIAGTDTQYF
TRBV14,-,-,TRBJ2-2,TGTGCCAGCAGCCAAGTAAGGGCAGGGCCCACCGGGGAGCTGTTTTTT,CASSQVRAGPTGELFF
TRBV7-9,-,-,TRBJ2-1,TGTGCCAGCAGCTCCCCAATGACACAGGCTAGCTCCTACAATGAGCAGTTCTTC,CASSSPMTQASSYNEQFF
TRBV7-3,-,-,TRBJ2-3,TGTGCCAGCAGCTCTTACAGGGATGGAGTGCAGTATTTT,CASSSYRDGVQYF
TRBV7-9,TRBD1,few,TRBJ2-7,TGTGCCGGAGCGGGGACAGGGCTACCGAAATCCTACGAGCAGTACTTC,CAGAGTGLPKSYEQYF